This T cell receptor beta chain stems from a study of T cells expressing NK-cell markers. About the research overall: The sequencing cohort of eight donors included seven HCMV-seropositive individuals and one seronegative individual.

TCRdb re-called the 5' RACE reads and catalogs CDR3 proteins one per entry, DNA excluded. This sample contains 550,000 to 600,000 distinct CDR3 sequences. The sequence derives from a man aged 18-30 years in good health. The sample was blood T cells: a sorted CD56 or NKG2C T cell subset, CD4+ or CD8+ T cells, or bulk PBMC T cells (not recorded which).

The CDR3 region is CASSDTGVRYYEQYF. The chain is built from TRBV18 and TRBJ2-7; with no DNA, the TCRdb D assignment of TRBD1 cannot be verified. CDR1 is KGHSH, CDR2 LQKENI, per germline. The CDR3 contains 15 residues.